This entry features one TCR beta chain sequence. Antigen unknown. V lost 7 bases, J lost 3 bases, and 6 bases stayed unmatched. The length of the CDR3 is 15 residues. Germline lookup yields CDR1 SQVTM and CDR2 ANQGSEA. The sample is drawn from a study of cytomegalovirus exposure and HLA in healthy donors. Points from the study as a whole: It was reportedly the case that the classifier diagnosed cytomegalovirus status with high specificity and sensitivity. Later work found most CMV-associated TCR beta chains apparently HLA-restricted. Owing to their indistinguishability, certain V segments, notably TRBV6-2 and TRBV6-3, were excluded. By HLA locus, TCR association rates varied in a later analysis, with DRB1 showing the most and HLA-C the fewest.

The PCR ran on 60 Vbeta and 13 Jbeta primers. The assay was immunoSEQ multiplex PCR, and TCRdb's table has in-frame clones only and misses some. The sample holds roughly 180,000 clones; approximately 84% are singletons and the top ten take around 1%. Sequencing used PBMCs. The chain employs TRBV29-1 and TRBJ2-1; TRBD2 matches 13 bases. The TCR was taken from a man in his thirties or forties in good health and CMV-seronegative. DNA for the CDR3: TGCAGCGCCCAGGGACTAGCGGGGTTCTACAATGAGCAGTTCTTC. Translated: CSAQGLAGFYNEQFF.